Presented here are 28 T cell receptor beta chains from one specimen sequenced in a study of T cell clonality in common variable immunodeficiency. This table comes from immunoSEQ multiplex PCR, and its TCRdb copy is limited to in-frame clones, with some not included. Observed in the sample are 50,000 to 60,000 clones, none of them singletons. The sequencing input was peripheral blood mononuclear cells. The origin of the receptors is a person aged 18 to 69 in good health.

Many counts were recorded for this clone. The CDR3 end falls 3 residues outside the read, so it is completed with the germline J gene. The chain links TRBV20-1 to TRBJ2-7; 7 nucleotides match TRBD1. Germline trimming cut 8 bases from V and 6 bases from J; bases unmatched to any gene: 4. CDR1 DFQATT and CDR2 SNEGSKA come from the germline V gene (reference sequence). CDR3 length equals 10 residues. This CDR3 reads CSKGTVEQYF. The CDR3 DNA, read in part, is TGCAGTAAGGGGACAGTCGAG.

This clone appeared many times. The read gets to within 3 residues of the CDR3 end, and the germline J gene fills in the rest. The chain has TRBV28 and TRBJ2-2; 7 nucleotides line up with TRBD1. Germline-derived CDR1 and CDR2 are MDHEN and SYDVKM. The CDR3 runs 16 residues. This CDR3 reads CASSHRGQNHRRELFF. CDR3 DNA, as far as it was read: TGTGCCAGCAGTCACAGGGGACAGAATCACCGGCGTGAG.

This clone was seen ten or more times. The CDR3 extends 3 residues past the end of the read, so its final part is completed from the germline J gene. This rearrangement joins TRBV6-1 to TRBJ2-7, with a tentative D call TRBD2 (5 bases). V dropped 2 bases and J dropped 0 bases, with 11 bases sitting between them. Germline CDR1 reads MNHNS; CDR2 reads SASEGT. CDR3 length equals 15 residues. The part of the CDR3 DNA that was read is TGTGCCAGCAGTGAATATGACGGGGACTCCTACGAG. This gives the protein CASSEYDGDSYE. The full CDR3 is CASSEYDGDSYEQYF.

Turning to this clone: Read data end 3 residues before the CDR3 end; the end is taken from the germline J gene. This sequence joins TRBV19 and TRBJ1-2, with D hard to call. V dropped 6 bases and J dropped 4 bases, with 15 bases sitting between them. Germline loops: CDR1 LNHDA, CDR2 SQIVND (reference sequence). There are 14 residues in the CDR3. Partial CDR3 DNA: TGTGCCAGTAGAAGCCCCCAGCGGGGCTATGGC. This gives the protein CASRSPQRGYG. The entire CDR3 sequence reads CASRSPQRGYGYTF. Full variable domain (outside the CDR3, taken from reference TRBV19 and TRBJ1-2): DGGITQSPKYLFRKEGQNVTLSCEQNLNHDAMYWYRQDPGQGLRLIYYSQIVNDFQKGDIAEGYSVSREKKESFPLTVTSAQKNPTAFYLCASRSPQRGYGYTFGSGTRLTVV.

This clone has a count of ten or more. The CDR3 end lies 3 residues beyond the end of the read and is filled in from the germline J gene. This rearrangement joins TRBV20-1 to TRBJ2-5, with 9 bases matching TRBD1. CDR1 and CDR2 from the germline V gene are DFQATT and SNEGSKA (reference sequence). The V and J ends lost 3 bases and 4 bases, in that order; junction bases with no gene match: 6. The CDR3 is 14 amino acids. CDR3 amino acids: CSARRTGEPETQYF. CDR3 bases read: TGCAGTGCTAGGCGGACAGGGGAACCAGAGACC.

Comments on this clone: The read falls 3 residues short of the CDR3 end, and the missing part is taken from the germline J gene. The chain is built from TRBV11-2 and TRBJ2-7; D is perhaps TRBD1 (5 bases). Deletions cut 0 bases from V and 4 bases from J, with 13 bases between. The length of the CDR3 is 15 residues. Germline-derived CDR1 and CDR2 are SGHAT and FQNNGV. The covered CDR3 bases are TGTGCCAGCAGCTTAGAGGGGCAGCCCCAGTACGAG. This gives the protein CASSLEGQPQYE. The whole CDR3 protein is CASSLEGQPQYEQYF.

This clone has ten or more counts. The read ends 3 residues before the CDR3 terminus; that terminus is restored from the germline J gene. V gene TRBV5-1 combines with J gene TRBJ2-7; 8 positions agree with TRBD1. The J segment lost 2 bases and the V segment lost 5 bases, leaving 3 bases of the junction unmatched. Per germline, CDR1 SGHRS and CDR2 YFSETQ. The CDR3 spans 13 residues. CDR3 protein: CASRRTGTYEQYF. CDR3 DNA, as far as it was read: TGCGCCAGCAGGAGGACAGGGACCTACGAG.

This clone was seen repeatedly, ten times or more. Sequencing ends 3 residues short of the CDR3 end; the germline J gene provides the rest. The J gene is TRBJ2-7, the V gene TRBV5-1, with D unresolved. The CDR3 covers 15 residues. CDR1 and CDR2 from the germline V gene are SGHRS and YFSETQ. Deletions cut 0 bases from V and 2 bases from J, with 12 bases between. The CDR3 reads CASSLGPSSTYEQYF. Partial CDR3 DNA: TGCGCCAGCAGCTTGGGTCCTAGTTCGACCTACGAG. The full variable domain, rest sourced from reference TRBV5-1 and TRBJ2-7, is KAGVTQTPRYLIKTRGQQVTLSCSPISGHRSVSWYQQTPGQGLQFLFEYFSETQRNKGNFPGRFSGRQFSNSRSEMNVSTLELGDSALYLCASSLGPSSTYEQYFGPGTRLTVT.

This clone was seen repeatedly, ten times or more. The CDR3 goes on 3 residues after the read ends, and that part is filled in from the germline J gene. The chain has TRBV20-1 and TRBJ2-3; 7 bases are shared with TRBD2. CDR1 and CDR2 from the germline V gene are DFQATT and SNEGSKA (reference sequence). The CDR3 extends over 12 amino acids. With V trimmed by 7 bases and J by 6 bases, 7 bases remained unmatched. The chain's CDR3 is CSVISGPDTQYF. Incomplete CDR3 DNA: TGCAGTGTTATTAGCGGGCCCGATACG.

Of note for this clone: The read ends 3 residues early relative to the CDR3; the germline J gene fills the gap. V gene TRBV7-9 combines with J gene TRBJ2-2; 7 bases match TRBD2. V trimming: 5 bases; J trimming: 8 bases; junction bases outside the gene matches: 11. Germline CDR1 and CDR2: SEHNR and FQNEAQ (reference sequence). There are 15 residues in the CDR3. The CDR3 bases that were read are TGTGCCAGCAGCCCGCCGGGACTAAAACAGGGGGAG. Its translation: CASSPPGLKQGE. The full CDR3 is CASSPPGLKQGELFF. The full variable domain, in which reference TRBV7-9 and TRBJ2-2 provide the parts outside the CDR3, is DTGVSQNPRHKITKRGQNVTFRCDPISEHNRLYWYRQTLGQGPEFLTYFQNEAQLEKSRLLSDRFSAERPKGSFSTLEIQRTEQGDSAMYLCASSPPGLKQGELFFGEGSRLTVL.

This clone was detected many times. The read ends 3 residues shy of where the CDR3 ends; the end is completed using the germline J gene. The V gene is TRBV7-3, the J gene TRBJ2-5, with 8 nucleotides matching TRBD1. The CDR3 has 13 amino acids. Trimming took 5 bases from V and 7 from J; bases not matched to a gene: 6. CDR1 is SGHTA, CDR2 FQGTGA, per germline. CDR3: CASSPGQGVTQYF. The DNA read from the CDR3 is TGTGCCAGCAGCCCCGGACAGGGTGTGACC.

This clone was recorded at least ten times. From the germline J gene comes the end of the CDR3, since the read stops 3 residues before it. The chain joins TRBV18 to TRBJ1-2; maybe TRBD1 (5 bases). Trimming pared 6 bases from V and 0 bases from J, leaving 26 bases between. CDR3 length: 19 amino acids. The germline V gene has CDR1 KGHSH and CDR2 LQKENI. Incomplete CDR3 DNA: TGTGCCAGCTCCGAATACCAGGGTGCGGGGAGCTTACCTAACTATGGC. Amino acid sequence: CASSEYQGAGSLPNYG. The entire CDR3 is CASSEYQGAGSLPNYGYTF.

This clone was recorded at least ten times. The read falls 3 residues short of the CDR3 end, and the missing part is taken from the germline J gene. This chain links TRBV5-1 with TRBJ2-7; tentative D call: TRBD1 (5 bases). CDR1 is SGHRS and CDR2 is YFSETQ in the germline V gene. With 2 bases removed from V and 3 bases from J, the gap between germline ends came to 9 bases. CDR3 length: 13 amino acids. The DNA read from the CDR3 is TGCGCCAGCAGCTTTCAGGGTAACTACGAG. Translating gives CASSFQGNYE. The full CDR3 sequence reads CASSFQGNYEQYF.

The table lists this clone with many counts. The CDR3 end is not reached by the read, which stops 3 residues before it; the germline J gene fills it in. The chain carries TRBV19 and TRBJ1-1; tentatively, D is TRBD1 (6 bases). This CDR3 region has 14 residues. Per germline, CDR1 LNHDA and CDR2 SQIVND (reference sequence). With 7 bases removed from V and 4 bases from J, the gap between germline ends came to 16 bases. CDR3 bases read: TGTGCCAGTACCGGGGACAACCACCTCACTGAA. It codes for CASTGDNHLTE. The entire CDR3 sequence reads CASTGDNHLTEAFF.

In this sample, this clone turned up many times. The CDR3 end is not reached by the read, which stops 3 residues before it; the germline J gene fills it in. The V call is TRBV4-1, the J call TRBJ2-5; D might be TRBD1 (6 bases). The CDR3 totals 12 residues. The germline CDR1 and CDR2 sequences are MGHRA and YSYEKL. Trimming took off 6 bases at V and 6 bases at J, with 11 bases between the two ends. CDR3 sequence reads: CASSLDSQTQYF. CDR3 DNA, as far as it was read: TGCGCCAGCAGTCTGGACAGTCAGACC.

This clone was observed at least ten times. The read ends 3 residues shy of where the CDR3 ends; the end is completed using the germline J gene. The rearrangement joins TRBV20-1 to TRBJ2-5; 9 bases are a match to TRBD2. Per germline, CDR1 DFQATT and CDR2 SNEGSKA (reference sequence). Trimming cost V 4 bases and J 5 bases; bases outside gene matches: 8. The CDR3 contains 14 residues. The CDR3 bases that were read are TGCAGTGCTATAGCCTTAACTAGCGGGGAGACC. This translates into CSAIALTSGET. The CDR3, in full, reads CSAIALTSGETQYF.

This clone was observed many times. The missing CDR3 end, 3 residues past where the read stops, is filled in from the germline J gene. The chain carries TRBV19 and TRBJ2-4; D remains unclear. This CDR3 spans 17 amino acids. The V end lost 3 bases, the J end lost 0 bases, and 15 bases lay between the germline ends. Germline V gene sequence: CDR1 LNHDA, CDR2 SQIVND (reference sequence). CDR3 bases read: TGTGCCAGTAGTATGCGGTCAAGTCCCTTAGCCAAAAACATT. Amino acids: CASSMRSSPLAKNI. Given in full, the CDR3 is CASSMRSSPLAKNIQYF.

Concerning this clone itself: The read comes to an end 3 residues before the CDR3 does, leaving the germline J gene to fill in the end. This chain joins TRBV7-3 and TRBJ1-2; D is possibly TRBD1 (6 bases). The length of the CDR3 is 15 residues. Looked up from germline, CDR1 is SGHTA and CDR2 is FQGTGA. The CDR3 bases that were read are TGTGCCAGCAGCTTACTAGACAGGCTTCCCTACGAC. It translates to CASSLLDRLPYD. The CDR3 in its entirety is CASSLLDRLPYDYTF.

This clone was recorded at least ten times. CDR3 sequence: CASSKGQGENQPQHF. The part of the CDR3 DNA that was read is TGTGCCAGTAGTAAGGGCCAGGGGGAGAATCAGCCC. The chain joins TRBV19 to TRBJ1-5, with 7 positions matching TRBD1. The read stops 3 residues short of the end of the CDR3; the missing end is completed from the germline J gene. CDR1 and CDR2 from the germline V gene are LNHDA and SQIVND (reference sequence). The trim removed 4 bases at V and 4 bases at J, leaving 7 bases unmatched. The CDR3 is made up of 15 amino acids.

This clone was seen at least ten times. The CDR3 end is not reached by the read, which stops 3 residues before it; the germline J gene fills it in. V usage is TRBV20-1 and J usage is TRBJ1-2, with a tentative D call TRBD1 (6 bases). Looked up from germline, CDR1 is DFQATT and CDR2 is SNEGSKA (reference sequence). The ends were cut back, 8 bases at V and 0 bases at J, with 13 bases in the middle. The CDR3 is 13 residues long. CDR3 loop: CSKGGGANYGYTF. CDR3 DNA (partial): TGCAGTAAAGGGGGGGGAGCTAACTATGGC.

A note on this clone: The read ends 3 residues early relative to the CDR3; the germline J gene fills the gap. The chain employs TRBV2 and TRBJ1-2, with 11 positions matching TRBD1. Germline V lookup: CDR1 SNHLY, CDR2 FYNNEI. V dropped 6 bases and J dropped 7; count of bases not matched to a gene: 4. The CDR3 consists of 13 residues. This CDR3 is CASRGQGAGGYTF. The sequenced part of the CDR3 DNA is TGTGCCAGCAGAGGACAGGGGGCGGGTGGC.

On this clone itself: Read sequence stops 3 residues before the CDR3 end, and the germline J gene provides the missing end. V usage is TRBV11-3 and J usage is TRBJ2-7, with 7 bases aligning to TRBD2. Germline V gene lookup returns CDR1 SGHNT and CDR2 YENEEA. Trimming cost V 3 bases and J 2 bases; bases outside gene matches: 1. There are 13 residues in the CDR3. CDR3 DNA (partial): TGTGCCAGCAGCTTTCGGGGGGCCTACGAG. Translation gives CASSFRGAYE. The whole CDR3 protein is CASSFRGAYEQYF. Variable domain in full (rest from reference TRBV11-3 and TRBJ2-7): EAGVVQSPRYKIIEKKQPVAFWCNPISGHNTLYWYLQNLGQGPELLIRYENEEAVDDSQLPKDRFSAERLKGVDSTLKIQPAELGDSAVYLCASSFRGAYEQYFGPGTRLTVT.

This clone showed up many times. The read gets to within 3 residues of the CDR3 end, and the germline J gene fills in the rest. This chain uses TRBV30 with TRBJ2-1; 8 bases agree with TRBD2. With 4 bases clipped from V and 6 bases from J, the junction kept 8 bases outside the gene matches. The CDR3 contains 14 residues. CDR1 is GTSNPN and CDR2 is SVGIG in the germline V gene (reference sequence). The sequenced part of the CDR3 DNA is TGTGCCTGGACCGTAGCGGGGCCGTCCAATGAG. This codes for CAWTVAGPSNE. The entire CDR3 reads CAWTVAGPSNEQFF.

In the case of this clone: With the read ending 3 residues before the CDR3 end, the germline J gene is used to fill in that end. The chain uses TRBV6-2 or TRBV6-3 and TRBJ1-6, with a possible D match to TRBD1 (6 bases). The germline CDR1 and CDR2 sequences are MNHEY and SVGEGT. The CDR3 spans 15 residues. The V gene lost 7 bases and the J gene lost 9 bases, with 19 bases spanning the gap. This CDR3 is CASTSREGEISPLHF. CDR3 DNA, as far as it was read: TGTGCCAGCACCAGCAGGGAGGGGGAAATTTCACCC.

Note on this clone: From the germline J gene comes the end of the CDR3, since the read stops 3 residues before it. This chain joins TRBV29-1 and TRBJ2-5; 8 nucleotides match TRBD2. Germline CDR1 and CDR2: SQVTM and ANQGSEA. After removal of 7 bases from V and 0 bases from J, the junction contained 10 bases not matched to a gene. The CDR3 runs to 15 residues. CDR3 DNA, as far as it was read: TGCAGCGCTGATTCTAGCGGGCGGTACCAAGAGACC. Amino acid sequence: CSADSSGRYQET. The complete CDR3 reads CSADSSGRYQETQYF. The full variable domain, completed using reference TRBV29-1 and TRBJ2-5, is SAVISQKPSRDICQRGTSLTIQCQVDSQVTMMFWYRQQPGQSLTLIATANQGSEATYESGFVIDKFPISRPNLTFSTLTVSNMSPEDSSIYLCSADSSGRYQETQYFGPGTRLLVL.

This clone was seen at least ten times. Read data end 3 residues before the CDR3 end; the end is taken from the germline J gene. J is TRBJ2-1 and V is TRBV7-8; the match to TRBD2 covers 12 bases. CDR1 and CDR2 from the germline V gene are SGHVS and FQNEAQ. The CDR3 spans 17 residues. The J segment lost 7 bases and the V segment lost 1 base, leaving 8 bases of the junction unmatched. The sequenced part of the CDR3 DNA is TGTGCCAGCAGCTTAGGCCTAGCGGGGGGGCGAAGGAATGAG. Translated, it gives CASSLGLAGGRRNE. The CDR3 as a whole reads CASSLGLAGGRRNEQFF.

Details on this clone: With the read ending 3 residues before the CDR3 end, the germline J gene is used to fill in that end. This rearrangement joins TRBV6-4 to TRBJ2-1; 9 bases line up with TRBD2. The CDR3 runs to 13 residues. CDR1 is MRHNA, CDR2 SNTAGT, per germline. V lost 6 bases and J lost 8; bases outside the gene matches: 5. CDR3 DNA (partial): TGTGCCAGCAGCGGCGGGAGGGCCGATGAG. Its translation is CASSGGRADE. The CDR3, in full, reads CASSGGRADEQFF.

In its sample, this clone was seen many times. The CDR3 extends 3 residues past the end of the read, so its final part is completed from the germline J gene. V gene TRBV5-1 combines with J gene TRBJ2-1; 13 bases fit TRBD2. The CDR3 spans 17 residues. Germline V CDR1 and CDR2: SGHRS, YFSETQ. V lost 3 bases to trimming and J lost 3 bases; unmatched junction nucleotides: 6. The CDR3 here is CASSWTSGSPNYNEQFF. The CDR3 DNA, read in part, is TGCGCCAGCAGCTGGACTAGCGGGAGTCCCAACTACAATGAG.